This TCR beta chain emerged from a study of regulatory T cells in long-lasting Graves disease. Germline CDR1 SGHRS, CDR2 YFSETQ. The CDR3 totals 16 residues. Concerning this clonotype itself: This may be a read error, as it is one base from a much larger clone.

Time point meaning: newly diagnosed GD, antithyroid drugs for less than 3 months. Isolated PBMC RNA provided the starting material for the TCR library. The authors built TCR beta libraries using iRepertoire HTBI primers and Arm-PCR of CDR3 regions. TCRdb re-analysed the multiplex PCR reads in MiXCR, keeping a single row per CDR3 protein. The table has 380,000 or so distinct CDR3 sequences, around 15% seen once; the top ten hold 20%. Another study also made use of these data, one on T cells in Graves' hyperthyroidism and ophthalmopathy.

This rearrangement joins TRBV5-1 to TRBJ2-1; tentative D call: TRBD2 (6 bases). The sequencing used peripheral blood mononuclear cells (PBMCs), collected at new diagnosis, from a patient treated with antithyroid drugs. This receptor was identified in a woman younger than 30 with Graves disease. The CDR3 protein is CASSLGPSVSYNEQLF. The CDR3 DNA sequence: TGCGCCAGCAGCTTAGGTCCTAGCGTCTCCTACAATGAGCAGCTCTTC.